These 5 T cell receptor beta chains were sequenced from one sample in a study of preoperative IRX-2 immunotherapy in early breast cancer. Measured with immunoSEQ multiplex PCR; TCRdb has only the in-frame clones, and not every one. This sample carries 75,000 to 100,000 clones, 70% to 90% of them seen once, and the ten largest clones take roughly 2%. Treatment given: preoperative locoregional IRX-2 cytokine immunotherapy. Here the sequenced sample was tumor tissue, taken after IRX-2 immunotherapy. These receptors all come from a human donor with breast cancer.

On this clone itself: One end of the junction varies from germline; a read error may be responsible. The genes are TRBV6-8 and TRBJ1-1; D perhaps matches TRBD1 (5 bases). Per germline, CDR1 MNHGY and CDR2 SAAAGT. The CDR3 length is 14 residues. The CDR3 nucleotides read TGTGCCATCAGTCCCCGCCGAGGGGACACTGAAGCTTTCTTT. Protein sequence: CAISPRRGDTEAFF.

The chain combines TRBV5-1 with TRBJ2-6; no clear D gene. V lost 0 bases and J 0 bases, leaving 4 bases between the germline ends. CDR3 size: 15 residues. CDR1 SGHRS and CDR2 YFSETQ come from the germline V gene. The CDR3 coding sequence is TGCGCCAGCAGCTTGGCGGCCTCTGGGGCCAACGTCCTGACTTTC. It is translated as CASSLAASGANVLTF.

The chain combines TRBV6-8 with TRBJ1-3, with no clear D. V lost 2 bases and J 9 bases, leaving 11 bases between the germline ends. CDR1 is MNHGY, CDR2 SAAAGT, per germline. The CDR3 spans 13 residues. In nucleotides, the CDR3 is TGTGCCAGCAGTTACGGCGACTGGGGCACCATATATTTT. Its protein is CASSYGDWGTIYF.

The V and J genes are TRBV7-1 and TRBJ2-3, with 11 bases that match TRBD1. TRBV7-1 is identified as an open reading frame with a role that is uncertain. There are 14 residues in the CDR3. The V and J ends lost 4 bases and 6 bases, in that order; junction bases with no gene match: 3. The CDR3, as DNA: TGTGCCAGCAGCTTAGGACAGGGGGCTGATACGCAGTATTTT. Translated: CASSLGQGADTQYF.

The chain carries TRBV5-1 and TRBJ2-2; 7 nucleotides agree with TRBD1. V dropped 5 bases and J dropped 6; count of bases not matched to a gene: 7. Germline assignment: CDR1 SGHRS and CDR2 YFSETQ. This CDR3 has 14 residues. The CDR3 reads CASRRETGSGELFF. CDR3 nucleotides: TGCGCCAGCAGAAGGGAGACAGGGTCCGGGGAGCTGTTTTTT.